A single sample gave rise to the 31 T cell receptor beta chains below, sequenced in a study of T-cell reconstitution after alpha-beta-depleted transplantation in children. Unique molecular identifiers were used in preparing the TCRbeta library. From the PCR reads, TCRdb called clonotypes with MiXCR, one entry per CDR3 protein. The repertoire holds some 600,000 distinct CDR3 sequences, with roughly 13% as singletons. The material sequenced was PBMCs, mostly from graft donor cells, taken 360 days after TCRalphabeta/CD19-depleted stem cell transplant. The receptors derive from a male patient younger than 18 who had a stem cell transplant for acute myeloid leukemia, so the T cells may come from the graft donor.

The chain combines TRBV18 with TRBJ2-7; 7 bases line up with TRBD1. Losses at the gene ends were 2 bases for V and 3 bases for J; bases not matched to a gene: 10. Germline CDR1 is KGHSH and CDR2 is LQKENI. The CDR3 runs to 16 residues. CDR3 bases: TGTGCCAGCTCACCATCATTAAACAGGGGCGGCTACGAGCAGTACTTC. As protein: CASSPSLNRGGYEQYF.

The V call is TRBV14, the J call TRBJ2-3; 10 nucleotides line up with TRBD1. Losses at the gene ends were 2 bases for V and 1 base for J; bases not matched to a gene: 9. CDR1 is SGHDN and CDR2 is FVKESK in the germline V gene. The CDR3 consists of 18 residues. The CDR3 sequence is CASSQPRDRGYRTDTQYF. The CDR3 bases are TGTGCCAGCAGCCAACCCCGGGACAGGGGTTATCGCACAGATACGCAGTATTTT.

This clonotype was detected many times. The chain has TRBV20-1 and TRBJ2-7, with 7 bases aligning to TRBD2. This CDR3 region has 14 residues. The junction had 7 bases not matched to a gene; V was cut back by 3 bases and J by 2 bases. In germline, CDR1 is DFQATT, CDR2 SNEGSKA (reference sequence). The DNA of the CDR3 is TGCAGTGCTAGCGGGAGGATCATTACCTACGAGCAGTACTTC. Amino acid sequence: CSASGRIITYEQYF.

This clonotype is a singleton in its sample. V usage is TRBV11-2 and J usage is TRBJ2-7; no clear D. V was clipped by 3 bases and J by 0 bases, with 15 bases between them. The germline V gene has CDR1 SGHAT and CDR2 FQNNGV. The CDR3 runs to 16 residues. CDR3 bases: TGTGCCAGCAGCTTTACCGCGGACCCTAGCTCCTACGAGCAGTACTTC. Its protein product is CASSFTADPSSYEQYF.

This clonotype was counted ten times or more. The chain recombines TRBV7-2 with TRBJ2-3; D ambiguous. Germline CDR1 is SGHTA and CDR2 is FQGNSA. The CDR3 loop spans 13 amino acids. V lost 4 bases, J lost 6 bases, and 11 bases lay in between. The CDR3 here is CASSSRPSDTQYF. Here the CDR3 DNA reads TGTGCCAGCAGCTCGAGACCATCCGATACGCAGTATTTT. The entire variable domain, with the rest obtained from reference TRBV7-2 and TRBJ2-3, is as follows: GAGVSQSPSNKVTEKGKDVELRCDPISGHTALYWYRQSLGQGLEFLIYFQGNSAPDKSGLPSDRFSAERTGGSVSTLTIQRTQQEDSAVYLCASSSRPSDTQYFGPGTRLTVL.

This clonotype showed up just a few times. This chain uses TRBV27 with TRBJ2-1; 12 bases fit TRBD2. CDR1 is MNHEY, CDR2 SMNVEV, per germline (reference sequence). The V segment lost 10 bases and the J segment 7 bases; nucleotides outside the gene matches: 8. This CDR3 spans 14 amino acids. The DNA for the CDR3 is TGTGCCACCGCACTGACTAGCGGGAGTAATGAGCAGTTCTTC. It specifies CATALTSGSNEQFF.

V usage is TRBV28 and J usage is TRBJ1-1; a weak D match, TRBD1 (5 bases). Trimming pared 7 bases from V and 4 bases from J, leaving 16 bases between. Per the germline V gene, CDR1 is MDHEN and CDR2 is SYDVKM. The CDR3 length is 14 residues. The chain's CDR3 is CASTRVSGGTEAFF. The CDR3, as DNA: TGTGCCAGCACTAGGGTATCTGGGGGCACTGAAGCTTTCTTT.

This clonotype was found many times. The chain has TRBV28 and TRBJ1-1; 10 nucleotides line up with TRBD1. The CDR3 covers 14 residues. Germline CDR1 and CDR2: MDHEN and SYDVKM. J lost 8 bases, V lost 6 bases, and 9 bases had no gene match. For the CDR3, the DNA is TGTGCCAGCAGACAAGGGACAGGGGAGATCGAAGCTTTCTTT. Translated, it gives CASRQGTGEIEAFF.

This rearrangement joins TRBV7-2 to TRBJ1-1, with 7 bases matching TRBD1. The V segment lost 2 bases and the J segment 4 bases; nucleotides outside the gene matches: 1. This CDR3 is built from 13 residues. CDR1 and CDR2 (germline): SGHTA, FQGNSA. The CDR3 sequence is CASSLRQGTEAFF. The CDR3 bases are TGTGCCAGCAGCTTAAGACAGGGCACTGAAGCTTTCTTT.

This clonotype was picked up one time. The chain links TRBV28 to TRBJ1-2, with D hard to call. The germline CDR1 and CDR2 sequences are MDHEN and SYDVKM. V was cut by 11 bases and J by 1 base, with 17 bases left in between. The CDR3 sequence is 14 residues long. The CDR3, as DNA: TGTGCCTGCCAGCGACATCGGATTAACTATGGCTACACCTTC. Protein product: CACQRHRINYGYTF.

The chain has TRBV7-9 and TRBJ2-1; D not resolved. Germline V gene data show CDR1 as SEHNR and CDR2 as FQNEAQ (reference sequence). The ends were cut back, 2 bases at V and 2 bases at J, with 7 bases in the middle. The CDR3 length is 14 residues. The CDR3 loop is CASSLWLPYNEQFF. Written as DNA, the CDR3 is TGTGCCAGCAGCTTATGGCTTCCCTACAATGAGCAGTTCTTC.

The rearrangement joins TRBV7-3 to TRBJ2-1; 11 bases match TRBD2. V lost 7 bases and J lost 9; bases outside the gene matches: 11. Germline V gene sequence: CDR1 SGHTA, CDR2 FQGTGA. This CDR3 is 15 amino acids long. The CDR3 sequence: CASTASGRPRGEQFF. Written as DNA, the CDR3 is TGTGCCAGCACCGCTAGCGGGAGGCCAAGGGGTGAGCAGTTCTTC.

This clonotype came up a few times. The rearrangement uses TRBV7-9 and TRBJ2-3; tentatively, D is TRBD1 (5 bases). The V end lost 2 bases, the J end lost 1 base, and 16 bases lay between the germline ends. This CDR3 has 17 amino acids. Germline V gene sequence: CDR1 SEHNR, CDR2 FQNEAQ (reference sequence). Here the CDR3 reads CASSLYRGQGRTDTQYF. The CDR3 DNA sequence: TGTGCCAGCAGCTTATATCGCGGACAAGGGCGCACAGATACGCAGTATTTT.

The chain couples TRBV5-1 to TRBJ2-5; 7 nucleotides agree with TRBD1. The CDR3 spans 17 residues. V lost 4 bases to trimming and J lost 1 base; unmatched junction nucleotides: 13. CDR1 and CDR2 from the germline V gene are SGHRS and YFSETQ. The CDR3 DNA reads as TGCGCCAGCAGCCTAACCTCAAACAACAGGGGCCAAGAGACCCAGTACTTC. Translating it yields CASSLTSNNRGQETQYF.

The V and J genes are TRBV30 and TRBJ2-7, with a possible D match to TRBD1 (6 bases). Germline assignment: CDR1 GTSNPN and CDR2 SVGIG (reference sequence). Deletions cut 1 base from V and 6 bases from J, with 10 bases between. The CDR3 has 12 amino acids. As DNA, the CDR3 is TGTGCCTGGAGTGCACAGGGTGGCGAGCAGTACTTC. Translating gives CAWSAQGGEQYF.

The rearrangement joins TRBV5-1 to TRBJ2-3; a possible D gene is TRBD2 (6 bases). The germline V gene encodes CDR1 SGHRS and CDR2 YFSETQ. V was trimmed by 9 bases and J by 3 bases, leaving 20 bases between them. The CDR3 runs 15 residues. The CDR3 loop reads CAIRPVGGRTDTQYF. Here the CDR3 DNA reads TGCGCCATCCGACCAGTGGGAGGTAGAACAGATACGCAGTATTTT. Based on the CDR3 plus reference TRBV5-1 and TRBJ2-3, the full variable domain is KAGVTQTPRYLIKTRGQQVTLSCSPISGHRSVSWYQQTPGQGLQFLFEYFSETQRNKGNFPGRFSGRQFSNSRSEMNVSTLELGDSALYLCAIRPVGGRTDTQYFGPGTRLTVL.

The chain uses TRBV2 and TRBJ2-7; TRBD2 matches at 10 bases. There are 16 residues in the CDR3. Germline V gene lookup returns CDR1 SNHLY and CDR2 FYNNEI. V gave up 8 bases and J gave up 2 bases; unmatched junction bases: 12. Written as DNA, the CDR3 is TGTGCCAGCCGACATCATCCGGGACTAGCGACCTACGAGCAGTACTTC. Translating gives CASRHHPGLATYEQYF.

This clonotype was observed many times. The chain carries TRBV27 and TRBJ2-3; D tentatively reads TRBD1 or TRBD2 (5 bases each). This CDR3 is 19 amino acids long. Trimming shortened V by 4 bases and J by 0 bases, and 23 bases separated the two germline ends. Looked up from germline, CDR1 is MNHEY and CDR2 is SMNVEV (reference sequence). The CDR3 DNA is TGTGCCAGCAGTTACGCCGGGACCTCTTTACCCTCTAGCACAGATACGCAGTATTTT. Protein product: CASSYAGTSLPSSTDTQYF.

The CDR3 spells CASSIVETSGSNNEQFF. CDR3 nucleotides: TGTGCCAGTAGTATAGTCGAGACTAGCGGGAGTAACAATGAGCAGTTCTTC. The rearrangement uses TRBV19 and TRBJ2-1; 12 nucleotides agree with TRBD2. CDR1 and CDR2 (germline): LNHDA, SQIVND (reference sequence). Trimming removed 1 base from V and 5 bases from J; junction bases left unmatched: 6. The CDR3 loop spans 17 amino acids.

V gene TRBV7-2 combines with J gene TRBJ2-5, with 8 positions matching TRBD2. CDR1 and CDR2 (germline): SGHTA, FQGNSA. The trim removed 5 bases at V and 7 bases at J, leaving 12 bases unmatched. This CDR3 region has 15 residues. CDR3 sequence reads: CASSLSTSGPGTQYF. The CDR3 coding sequence is TGTGCCAGCAGCCTTAGCACTAGCGGCCCGGGGACCCAGTACTTC.

This clonotype was seen a few times. The rearrangement joins TRBV12-3 or TRBV12-4 to TRBJ2-5, with 12 nucleotides matching TRBD2. The CDR3 runs to 16 residues. V was clipped by 5 bases and J by 8 bases; unmatched bases: 12. The CDR3 spells CASSLGLAGTGSTQYF. CDR3 nucleotide sequence: TGTGCCAGCAGTCTAGGACTAGCGGGGACCGGTAGCACCCAGTACTTC.

The CDR3 sequence: CASSVSGGFTDTQYF. The CDR3 DNA reads as TGTGCCAGCAGCGTCTCAGGGGGCTTCACAGATACGCAGTATTTT. The rearrangement links TRBV6-1 to TRBJ2-3; 8 nucleotides match TRBD1. J lost 2 bases, V lost 6 bases, and 7 bases had no gene match. The CDR3 has 15 residues. The germline CDR1 and CDR2 sequences are MNHNS and SASEGT.

The chain employs TRBV27 and TRBJ2-7, with D perhaps matching TRBD2 (6 bases). Per germline, CDR1 MNHEY and CDR2 SMNVEV (reference sequence). V lost 0 bases and J 2 bases, leaving 20 bases between the germline ends. The CDR3 contains 18 residues. The chain's CDR3 is CASSLSRVGGRPPYEQYF. The CDR3 DNA is TGTGCCAGCAGTTTATCAAGGGTTGGGGGGAGGCCCCCCTACGAGCAGTACTTC.

This rearrangement joins TRBV4-3 to TRBJ2-7, with 11 bases aligning to TRBD2. V was clipped by 0 bases and J by 6 bases; unmatched bases: 7. This CDR3 spans 16 amino acids. Germline V gene sequence: CDR1 LGHNA, CDR2 YSLEER. CDR3: CASSQDGPSGRSEQYF. DNA of the CDR3: TGCGCCAGCAGCCAAGATGGACCTAGCGGGAGGTCCGAGCAGTACTTC.

The V gene is TRBV12-3 or TRBV12-4, the J gene TRBJ2-2; D remains unclear. Trimming removed 1 base at V and 7 bases at J, with 4 bases between. The CDR3 extends over 12 amino acids. The CDR3 DNA is TGTGCCAGCAGTTTAGGAGGCGGGGAGCTGTTTTTT. Translation: CASSLGGGELFF.

This clonotype was seen a few times. This CDR3 is CASSQGTSSYEQYF. The CDR3 nucleotides read TGCGCCAGCAGCCAAGGCACTAGCTCCTACGAGCAGTACTTC. V gene TRBV4-3 combines with J gene TRBJ2-7; weak D call: TRBD2 (5 bases). The CDR3 contains 14 residues. V lost 1 base to trimming and J lost 0 bases, with 7 bases between them. Per germline, CDR1 LGHNA and CDR2 YSLEER.

At least ten counts were recorded for this clonotype. The chain employs TRBV5-1 and TRBJ2-7, with 9 bases that match TRBD1. This CDR3 spans 15 amino acids. The germline gives CDR1 SGHRS, CDR2 YFSETQ. Trimming took 3 bases from V and 6 from J; bases not matched to a gene: 10. This CDR3 is CASSYPGQGGPEQYF. The CDR3, as DNA: TGCGCCAGCAGCTACCCGGGACAGGGAGGACCCGAGCAGTACTTC.

This clonotype was found many times. The chain has TRBV18 and TRBJ2-7, with D unclear. V was pared by 1 base and J by 3 bases, with 7 bases between. CDR1 is KGHSH, CDR2 LQKENI, per germline. This CDR3 has 13 amino acids. CDR3: CASSPLNSYEQYF. For the CDR3, the DNA is TGTGCCAGCTCACCACTTAACAGCTACGAGCAGTACTTC.

This chain uses TRBV6-2 or TRBV6-3 with TRBJ1-5, with 8 nucleotides matching TRBD1. This CDR3 is 16 amino acids long. CDR1 and CDR2 (germline): MNHEY, SVGEGT. V trimming: 6 bases; J trimming: 4 bases; junction bases outside the gene matches: 11. The CDR3 loop reads CASSLLGQGRNQPQHF. DNA of the CDR3: TGTGCCAGCAGCCTTCTCGGACAGGGTAGGAATCAGCCCCAGCATTTT.

This clonotype was picked up many times. The chain links TRBV28 to TRBJ1-6, with 7 bases fitting TRBD1. With V trimmed by 1 base and J by 7 bases, 10 bases remained unmatched. The CDR3 spans 17 residues. In germline, CDR1 is MDHEN, CDR2 SYDVKM. CDR3 loop: CASSLSPRQGGNSPLHF. CDR3 DNA: TGTGCCAGCAGTTTATCCCCCAGACAGGGTGGGAATTCACCCCTCCACTTT.

This clonotype appeared many times. V is TRBV6-5 and J is TRBJ2-2; the D gene is possibly TRBD2 (6 bases). Trimming left V 0 bases short and J 2 bases short, with 13 bases between. This CDR3 has 17 residues. CDR1 is MNHEY, CDR2 SVGAGI, per germline. CDR3 protein: CASSYSIWRVNTGELFF. The CDR3 nucleotides read TGTGCCAGCAGTTACTCGATTTGGAGGGTAAACACCGGGGAGCTGTTTTTT.